This T cell receptor (beta chain) was sequenced during a study of PD-1 blockade in classical Hodgkin lymphoma. Study-level findings and limits: It was reported that newly diagnosed patients had less baseline TCR diversity than healthy donors. The repertoire differences lack a defined cause, possibly disease activity or prior therapy. Whereas CD4+ TCR diversity had risen significantly by C4D1, CD8+ TCR diversity had not.

Each of the patients experienced relapse following autologous stem cell transplantation, and their brentuximab vedotin exposure differed. Best response was recorded as complete response, partial response or progressive disease. With regard to this clone: What it recognizes is unknown.

Germline V gene sequence: CDR1 WSHSY, CDR2 SAAADI. The CDR3 covers 16 residues. Trimming cost V 3 bases and J 2 bases, with 16 bases left between them. The method was immunoSEQ multiplex PCR; TCRdb's version includes in-frame clones alone and lacks a portion of them. The sample has 35,000 to 40,000 clones, around 88% seen once. This TCR derives from a human donor with classical Hodgkin lymphoma. The V gene is TRBV10-2, the J gene TRBJ2-5; D might be TRBD1 (5 bases). Specimen: peripheral blood mononuclear cells (PBMCs), collected before the second cycle of nivolumab. The CDR3, as DNA: TGCGCCAGCAGTGATACAGGAAAATTAATACAAGAGACCCAGTACTTC. Residues: CASSDTGKLIQETQYF.